The 20 T cell receptor beta chains reported below all come from one sample, sequenced in a study of blood T cells in healthy people across ages. A second PCR, run for about 7 to 11 cycles, used a sample-barcoded 5' primer plus a J-beta primer mix. A single record per CDR3 protein comes from TCRdb applying MiXCR to the 5' RACE reads. Here the sample spans roughly 2 million distinct CDR3 sequences, around half being singletons. The sample taken for sequencing was blood. These receptors were taken from a woman aged 40 to 50 in good health.

This clonotype occurred a few times. The chain joins TRBV5-1 to TRBJ2-5; 7 nucleotides align to TRBD2. The germline V gene encodes CDR1 SGHRS and CDR2 YFSETQ. V lost 4 bases to trimming and J lost 2 bases; unmatched junction nucleotides: 11. This CDR3 spans 16 amino acids. CDR3 DNA: TGCGCCAGCAGCGGTCGGCAAGCGGGGAAGCAAGAGACCCAGTACTTC. Translation gives CASSGRQAGKQETQYF.

The chain has TRBV18 and TRBJ2-6; no firm D call. The CDR3 is 17 amino acids. Germline lookup yields CDR1 KGHSH and CDR2 LQKENI. V dropped 1 base and J dropped 1 base, with 11 bases sitting between them. This CDR3 is CASSPQRAESGANVLTF. The CDR3 nucleotides read TGTGCCAGCTCACCACAAAGGGCAGAATCTGGGGCCAACGTCCTGACTTTC.

Written as DNA, the CDR3 is TGTGCCAGCAGCTTAGAAGTAGCGGGGGGGGCGGGTAGTGAGCAGTTCTTC. Protein product: CASSLEVAGGAGSEQFF. The rearrangement joins TRBV11-1 to TRBJ2-1; 11 bases map to TRBD2. CDR1 and CDR2 (germline): SGHAT, FQDESV (reference sequence). Trimming removed 1 base from V and 9 bases from J; junction bases left unmatched: 11. The CDR3 loop spans 17 amino acids.

Comments on this clonotype: An end of the junction does not agree with germline; a read error may underlie this. The genes are TRBV7-2 and TRBJ2-1, with D tentatively TRBD2 (6 bases). The CDR3 runs 16 residues. Germline values: CDR1 SGHTA, CDR2 FQGNSA. In DNA, the CDR3 is TGTGCCAGCAGCCTAGCTTTTGGGGGGATTTACAATGAGCAGTTCTTC. This gives the protein CASSLAFGGIYNEQFF.

The V and J genes are TRBV3-1 and TRBJ2-1; 9 bases line up with TRBD2. The CDR3 is made up of 17 amino acids. The germline CDR1 and CDR2 sequences are LGHDT and YNNKEL (reference sequence). With 0 bases clipped from V and 13 bases from J, the junction kept 16 bases outside the gene matches. CDR3 in DNA: TGTGCCAGCAGCCAAGATGGCCTAGCGGGGACGGGGGAGACCCAGTTCTTC. Its protein is CASSQDGLAGTGETQFF.

The chain employs TRBV29-1 and TRBJ2-1; no firm D call. The J call is doubtful: the DNA matches TRBJ2-7 better. The CDR3 is 13 amino acids. Germline CDR1 SQVTM, CDR2 ANQGSEA. The DNA for the CDR3 is TGCAGCTCCACCGGGTCCTCCTACAATGAGCAGTACTTC. This encodes CSSTGSSYNEQYF.

This clonotype was seen a few times. The chain links TRBV2 to TRBJ2-5; unclear D gene. V lost 5 bases and J 5 bases, leaving 15 bases between the germline ends. The CDR3 contains 14 residues. Germline loops: CDR1 SNHLY, CDR2 FYNNEI. This chain's CDR3 is CASSPRIRTETQYF. DNA for the CDR3: TGTGCCAGCAGTCCCCGAATCAGAACGGAGACCCAGTACTTC.

The chain is built from TRBV7-2 and TRBJ1-1, with D unresolved. The ends were cut back, 3 bases at V and 6 bases at J, with 14 bases in the middle. This CDR3 is built from 14 residues. Looked up from germline, CDR1 is SGHTA and CDR2 is FQGNSA. Written as DNA, the CDR3 is TGTGCCAGCAGCTTCCCGACAATGGAGCCTGAAGCTTTCTTT. Its translation is CASSFPTMEPEAFF. Combining the CDR3 with reference TRBV7-2 and TRBJ1-1 gives the whole variable domain GAGVSQSPSNKVTEKGKDVELRCDPISGHTALYWYRQSLGQGLEFLIYFQGNSAPDKSGLPSDRFSAERTGGSVSTLTIQRTQQEDSAVYLCASSFPTMEPEAFFGQGTRLTVV.

The V call is TRBV28, the J call TRBJ1-2, with TRBD1 matching 7 bases. The CDR3 is 13 residues long. Germline-derived CDR1 and CDR2 are MDHEN and SYDVKM. Trimming took 6 bases from V and 6 from J; bases not matched to a gene: 7. CDR3 in amino acids: CASRETGVDGYTF. As DNA, the CDR3 is TGTGCCAGCAGAGAAACAGGGGTAGATGGCTACACCTTC.

The chain is built from TRBV7-9 and TRBJ2-5; 7 nucleotides line up with TRBD1. The V gene's germline CDR1 is SEHNR and CDR2 FQNEAQ (reference sequence). The CDR3 consists of 14 residues. The trim removed 6 bases at V and 5 bases at J, leaving 9 bases unmatched. The CDR3 DNA reads TGTGCCAGCAGAGCGGACAGGTGGATGGAGACCCAGTACTTC. Translated: CASRADRWMETQYF.

This chain links TRBV2 with TRBJ2-5; tentatively, D is TRBD2 (6 bases). V was cut by 5 bases and J by 5 bases, with 15 bases left in between. The CDR3 is 14 amino acids. In germline, CDR1 is SNHLY, CDR2 FYNNEI. CDR3 protein: CASSIGTPGETQYF. For the CDR3, the DNA is TGTGCCAGCAGTATAGGGACTCCAGGGGAGACCCAGTACTTC.

This clonotype came up a few times. This chain joins TRBV3-1 and TRBJ2-1, with 10 bases that match TRBD2. The CDR3 length is 18 residues. J gave up 2 bases and V 4 bases, and 11 bases lay outside the gene matches. CDR1 is LGHDT, CDR2 YNNKEL, per germline (reference sequence). This CDR3 reads CASSLAGGRTHPYNEQFF. The CDR3 DNA is TGTGCCAGCAGCCTAGCGGGGGGACGCACGCACCCCTACAATGAGCAGTTCTTC.

This chain uses TRBV5-1 with TRBJ1-4; D is possibly TRBD1 (5 bases). The CDR3 is 15 amino acids. Trimming stripped 4 bases from V and 2 bases from J, with 12 bases between. Germline CDR1 SGHRS, CDR2 YFSETQ. In nucleotides, the CDR3 is TGCGCCAGCAGCGCGCAGGGTAGCACTAATGAAAAACTGTTTTTT. This codes for CASSAQGSTNEKLFF.

V and J are TRBV15 and TRBJ2-3, with TRBD1 identical over 8 bases. Trimming took 7 bases from V and 3 from J; bases not matched to a gene: 12. This CDR3 has 16 residues. Germline assignment: CDR1 LNHNV and CDR2 YYDKDF (reference sequence). CDR3 nucleotides: TGTGCCACCAAAACCGACAGGGGCCCTAGGACAGATACGCAGTATTTT. This codes for CATKTDRGPRTDTQYF.

A few counts support this clonotype. The gene calls are TRBV4-3 and TRBJ2-3; maybe TRBD2 (8 bases). V lost 4 bases and J lost 2, with 22 bases in between. The CDR3 length is 18 residues. Germline-derived CDR1 and CDR2 are LGHNA and YSLEER. CDR3 amino acids: CASSLGTAGGGNTDTQYF. CDR3 nucleotide sequence: TGCGCCAGCAGCCTCGGGACAGCCGGGGGGGGTAACACAGATACGCAGTATTTT.

This clonotype was seen only a few times. V usage is TRBV7-2 and J usage is TRBJ2-1; D remains ambiguous. V lost 2 bases and J 8 bases, leaving 19 bases between the germline ends. The CDR3 totals 16 residues. CDR1 and CDR2 from the germline V gene are SGHTA and FQGNSA. The CDR3 region is CASSLSLTEAGHEQFF. The CDR3 nucleotides read TGTGCCAGCAGCTTATCCCTCACTGAAGCTGGCCATGAGCAGTTCTTC.

This chain joins TRBV3-1 and TRBJ2-4; no firm D call. The germline V and J ends were trimmed by 0 bases and 10 bases, with 10 bases remaining between them. Germline lookup yields CDR1 LGHDT and CDR2 YNNKEL (reference sequence). This CDR3 is built from 13 residues. The CDR3 reads CASSQDRVTIQYF. For the CDR3, the DNA is TGTGCCAGCAGCCAAGATCGAGTTACTATTCAGTACTTC.

The chain joins TRBV11-2 to TRBJ2-5; TRBD2 agrees at 9 bases. There are 16 residues in the CDR3. The V gene end was trimmed by 1 base and the J gene end by 5 bases; junction bases not matched to a gene: 8. Germline V lookup: CDR1 SGHAT, CDR2 FQNNGV. The CDR3 DNA is TGTGCCAGCAGCTTAGGGTCTAGCGGGGTTGGGGAGACCCAGTACTTC. It codes for CASSLGSSGVGETQYF.

This clonotype was picked up a small number of times. This chain joins TRBV20-1 and TRBJ2-3, with D hard to call. V was clipped by 3 bases and J by 0 bases, with 10 bases between them. CDR1 and CDR2 (germline): DFQATT, SNEGSKA (reference sequence). This CDR3 comprises 14 residues. CDR3 sequence reads: CSASVAGSTDTQYF. CDR3 nucleotide sequence: TGCAGTGCTAGCGTGGCCGGCAGCACAGATACGCAGTATTTT.

V usage is TRBV18 and J usage is TRBJ2-1; D may be TRBD2 (5 bases). Germline V lookup: CDR1 KGHSH, CDR2 LQKENI. The CDR3 loop spans 14 amino acids. V was trimmed by 3 bases and J by 9 bases, leaving 15 bases between them. This CDR3 is CASSPQLGVAEQFF. The CDR3 DNA reads TGTGCCAGCTCACCTCAACTAGGTGTGGCTGAGCAGTTCTTC.